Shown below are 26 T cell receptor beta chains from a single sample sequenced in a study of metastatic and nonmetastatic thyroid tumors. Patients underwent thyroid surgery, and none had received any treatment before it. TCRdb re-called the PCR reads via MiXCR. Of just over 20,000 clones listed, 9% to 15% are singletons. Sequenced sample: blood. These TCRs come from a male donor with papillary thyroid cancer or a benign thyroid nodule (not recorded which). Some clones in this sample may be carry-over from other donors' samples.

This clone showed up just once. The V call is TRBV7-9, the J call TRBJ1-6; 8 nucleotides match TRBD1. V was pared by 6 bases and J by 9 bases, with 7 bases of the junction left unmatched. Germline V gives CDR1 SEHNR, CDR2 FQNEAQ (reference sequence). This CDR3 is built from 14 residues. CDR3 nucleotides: TGTGCCAGCAGATCAGGGGGCATGGCTTCACCCCTCCACTTT. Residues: CASRSGGMASPLHF. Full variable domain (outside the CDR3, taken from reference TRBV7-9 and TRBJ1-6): DTGVSQNPRHKITKRGQNVTFRCDPISEHNRLYWYRQTLGQGPEFLTYFQNEAQLEKSRLLSDRFSAERPKGSFSTLEIQRTEQGDSAMYLCASRSGGMASPLHFGNGTRLTVT.

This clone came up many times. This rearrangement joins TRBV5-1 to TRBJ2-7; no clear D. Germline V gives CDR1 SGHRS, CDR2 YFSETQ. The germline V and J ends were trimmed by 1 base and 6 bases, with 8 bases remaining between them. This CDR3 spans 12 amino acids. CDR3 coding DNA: TGCGCCAGCAGCTTGATCTCGACCGAGCAGTACTTC. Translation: CASSLISTEQYF.

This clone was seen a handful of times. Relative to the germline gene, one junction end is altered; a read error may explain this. The CDR3 loop is CASSLDYLECYTF. The CDR3 coding sequence is TGTGCCAGCAGTTTGGACTATTTGGAATGCTATACCTTC. J is TRBJ1-2 and V is TRBV12-3 or TRBV12-4, with D uncertain. The CDR3 consists of 13 residues.

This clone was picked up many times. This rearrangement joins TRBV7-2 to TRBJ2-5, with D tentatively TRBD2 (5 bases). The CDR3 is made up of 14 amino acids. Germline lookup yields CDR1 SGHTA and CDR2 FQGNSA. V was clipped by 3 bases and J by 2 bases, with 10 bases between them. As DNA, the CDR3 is TGTGCCAGCAGCTTTAACCCGGGGCAAGAGACCCAGTACTTC. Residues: CASSFNPGQETQYF.

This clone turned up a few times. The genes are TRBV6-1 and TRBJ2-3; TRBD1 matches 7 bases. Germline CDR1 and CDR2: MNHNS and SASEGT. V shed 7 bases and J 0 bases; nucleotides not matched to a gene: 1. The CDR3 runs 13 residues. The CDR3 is CASKGQSTDTQYF. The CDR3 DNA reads TGTGCCAGCAAGGGACAGAGCACAGATACGCAGTATTTT.

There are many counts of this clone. CDR3 amino acids: CASSLRVQETQYF. The CDR3 DNA reads as TGTGCCAGCAGTCTCCGGGTCCAAGAGACCCAGTACTTC. The chain links TRBV12-3 or TRBV12-4 to TRBJ2-5; no reliable D call. The CDR3 is made up of 13 amino acids. V was shortened by 5 bases and J by 1 base, with 8 bases between the two germline ends.

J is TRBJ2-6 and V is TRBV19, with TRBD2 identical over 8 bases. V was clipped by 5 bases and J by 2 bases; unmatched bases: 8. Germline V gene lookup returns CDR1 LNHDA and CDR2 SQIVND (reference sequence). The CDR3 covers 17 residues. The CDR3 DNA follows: TGTGCCAGTAGTCGGGAGGGAAGAGGGACTGGGGCCAACGTCCTGACTTTC. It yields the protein CASSREGRGTGANVLTF.

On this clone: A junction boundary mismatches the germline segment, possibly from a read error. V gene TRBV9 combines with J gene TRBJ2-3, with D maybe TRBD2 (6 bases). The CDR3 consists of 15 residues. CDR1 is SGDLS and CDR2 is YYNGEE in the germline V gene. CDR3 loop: CASSTEGTLTDTRYF. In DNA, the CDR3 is TGTGCCAGCAGCACGGAGGGGACTCTCACAGATACGCGGTATTTT.

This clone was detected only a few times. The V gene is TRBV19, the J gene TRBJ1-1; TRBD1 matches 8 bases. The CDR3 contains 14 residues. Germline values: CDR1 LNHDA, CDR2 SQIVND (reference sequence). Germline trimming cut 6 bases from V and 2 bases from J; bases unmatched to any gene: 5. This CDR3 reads CASRNRGANTEAFF. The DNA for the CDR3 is TGTGCCAGTAGAAACAGGGGGGCCAACACTGAAGCTTTCTTT.

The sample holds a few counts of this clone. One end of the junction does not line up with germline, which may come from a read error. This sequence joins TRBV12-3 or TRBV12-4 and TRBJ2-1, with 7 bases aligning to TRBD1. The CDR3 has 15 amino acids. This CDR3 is CARNDRVSSHNEQFF. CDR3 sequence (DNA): TGTGCCAGAAACGACAGGGTGAGCTCCCACAATGAGCAGTTCTTC.

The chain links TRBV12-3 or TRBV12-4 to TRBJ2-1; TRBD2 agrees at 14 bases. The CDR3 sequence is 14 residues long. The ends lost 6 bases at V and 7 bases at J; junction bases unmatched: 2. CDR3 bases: TGTGCCAGCAGGACTAGCGGGAGGGGAAATGAGCAGTTCTTC. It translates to CASRTSGRGNEQFF.

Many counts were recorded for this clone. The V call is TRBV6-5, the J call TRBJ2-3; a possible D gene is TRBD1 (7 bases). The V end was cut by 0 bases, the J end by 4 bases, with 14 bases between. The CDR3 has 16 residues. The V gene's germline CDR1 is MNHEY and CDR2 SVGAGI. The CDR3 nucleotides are TGTGCCAGCAGTTACTCATCTCAGGGGGGCGCAGATACGCAGTATTTT. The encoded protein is CASSYSSQGGADTQYF.

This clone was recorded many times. The CDR3 DNA is TGTGCCAGCAGGTTCCGGGACAACCCAACTAATGAAAAACTGTTTTTT. Protein product: CASRFRDNPTNEKLFF. The chain couples TRBV6-1 to TRBJ1-4; possibly TRBD1 for D (6 bases). CDR3 length equals 16 residues. The germline gives CDR1 MNHNS, CDR2 SASEGT. Trimming shortened V by 6 bases and J by 0 bases, and 14 bases separated the two germline ends.

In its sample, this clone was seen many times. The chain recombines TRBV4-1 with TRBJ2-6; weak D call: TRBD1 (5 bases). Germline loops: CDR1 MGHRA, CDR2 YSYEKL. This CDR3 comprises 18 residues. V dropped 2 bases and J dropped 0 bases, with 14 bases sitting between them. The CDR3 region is CASSQPPTESSGANVLTF. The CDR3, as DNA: TGCGCCAGCAGCCAACCACCGACAGAATCCTCTGGGGCCAACGTCCTGACTTTC.

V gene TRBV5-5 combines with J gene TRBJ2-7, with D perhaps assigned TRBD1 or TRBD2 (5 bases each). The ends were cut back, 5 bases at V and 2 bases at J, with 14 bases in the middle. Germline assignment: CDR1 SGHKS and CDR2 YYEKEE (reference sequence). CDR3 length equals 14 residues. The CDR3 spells CASSSGTQTYEQYF. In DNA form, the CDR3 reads TGTGCCAGCAGTTCCGGGACGCAGACCTACGAGCAGTACTTC. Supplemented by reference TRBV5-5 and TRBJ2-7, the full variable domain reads DAGVTQSPTHLIKTRGQQVTLRCSPISGHKSVSWYQQVLGQGPQFIFQYYEKEERGRGNFPDRFSARQFPNYSSELNVNALLLGDSALYLCASSSGTQTYEQYFGPGTRLTVT.

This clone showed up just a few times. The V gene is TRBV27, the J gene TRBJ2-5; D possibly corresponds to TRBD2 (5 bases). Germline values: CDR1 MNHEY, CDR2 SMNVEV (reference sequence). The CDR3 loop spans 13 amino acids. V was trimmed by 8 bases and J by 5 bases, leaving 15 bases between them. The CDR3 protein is CASFRGPGETQYF. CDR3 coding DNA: TGTGCCAGCTTCCGGGGTCCTGGGGAGACCCAGTACTTC.

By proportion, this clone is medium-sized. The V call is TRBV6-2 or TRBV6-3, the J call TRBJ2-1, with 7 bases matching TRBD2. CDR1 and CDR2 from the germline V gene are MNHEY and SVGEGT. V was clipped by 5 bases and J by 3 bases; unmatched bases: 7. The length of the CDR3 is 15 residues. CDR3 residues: CASSNLAEGYNEQFF. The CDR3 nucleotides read TGTGCCAGCAGTAATCTAGCGGAGGGCTACAATGAGCAGTTCTTC.

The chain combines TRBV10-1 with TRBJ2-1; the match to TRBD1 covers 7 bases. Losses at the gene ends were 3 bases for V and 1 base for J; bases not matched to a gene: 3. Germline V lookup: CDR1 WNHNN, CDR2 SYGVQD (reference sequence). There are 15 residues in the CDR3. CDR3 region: CASSDGTASYNEQFF. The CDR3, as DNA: TGCGCCAGCAGTGACGGGACAGCTTCCTACAATGAGCAGTTCTTC.

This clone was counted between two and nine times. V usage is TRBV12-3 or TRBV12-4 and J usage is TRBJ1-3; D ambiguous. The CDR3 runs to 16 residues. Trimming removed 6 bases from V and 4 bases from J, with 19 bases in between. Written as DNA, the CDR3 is TGTGCCAGCAGGCTACCCCACAGTTCGCCCGGAAACACCATATATTTT. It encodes CASRLPHSSPGNTIYF.

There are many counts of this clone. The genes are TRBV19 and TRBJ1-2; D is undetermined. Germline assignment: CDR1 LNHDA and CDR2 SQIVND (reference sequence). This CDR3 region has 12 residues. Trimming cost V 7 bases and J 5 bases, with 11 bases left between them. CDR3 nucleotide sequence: TGTGCCAGTAACGGTTGGGAATATGGCTACACCTTC. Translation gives CASNGWEYGYTF.

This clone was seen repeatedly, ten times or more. The CDR3 sequence: CASSMPGQGGYEQYF. CDR3 DNA sequence: TGTGCCAGCAGCATGCCGGGACAGGGGGGTTACGAGCAGTACTTC. V and J are TRBV13 and TRBJ2-7; 11 bases match TRBD1. The CDR3 covers 15 residues. Germline V gives CDR1 PRHDT, CDR2 FYEKMQ (reference sequence). V lost 5 bases, J lost 4 bases, and 7 bases stayed unmatched.

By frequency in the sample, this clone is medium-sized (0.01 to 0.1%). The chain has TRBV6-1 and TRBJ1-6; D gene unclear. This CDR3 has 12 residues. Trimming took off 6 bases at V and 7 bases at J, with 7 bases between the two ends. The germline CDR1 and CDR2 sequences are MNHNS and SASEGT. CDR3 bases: TGTGCCAGCAGAGTGGGGAATTCACCCCTCCACTTT. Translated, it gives CASRVGNSPLHF.

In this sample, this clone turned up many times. The CDR3 spells CASSVAGYSNQPQHF. CDR3 nucleotides: TGTGCCAGCAGTGTGGCTGGTTATAGCAATCAGCCCCAGCATTTT. V gene TRBV2 combines with J gene TRBJ1-5, with D hard to call. In germline, CDR1 is SNHLY, CDR2 FYNNEI. V gave up 4 bases and J gave up 0 bases, with 10 bases separating them. The length of the CDR3 is 15 residues.

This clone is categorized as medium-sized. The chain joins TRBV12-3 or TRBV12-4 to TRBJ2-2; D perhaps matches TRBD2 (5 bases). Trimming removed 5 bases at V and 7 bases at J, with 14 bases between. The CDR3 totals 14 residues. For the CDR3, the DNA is TGTGCCAGCAGTCCTTTGAGGGCGAGCGGGGAGCTGTTTTTT. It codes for CASSPLRASGELFF.

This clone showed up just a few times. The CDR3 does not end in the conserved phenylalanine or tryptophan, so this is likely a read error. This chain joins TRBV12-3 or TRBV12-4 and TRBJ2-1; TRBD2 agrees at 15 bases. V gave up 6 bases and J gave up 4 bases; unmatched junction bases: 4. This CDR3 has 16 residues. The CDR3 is CASRPGLAGGYNEQFL. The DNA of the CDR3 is TGTGCCAGCAGGCCCGGACTAGCGGGAGGGTACAATGAGCAGTTCCTC.

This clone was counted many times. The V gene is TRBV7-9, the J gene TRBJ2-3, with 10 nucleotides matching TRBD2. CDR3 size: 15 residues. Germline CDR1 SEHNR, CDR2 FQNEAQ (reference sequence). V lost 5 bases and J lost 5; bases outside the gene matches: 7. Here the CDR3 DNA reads TGTGCCAGCAGCGCTCTAGCGGGAGTGAGAGATACGCAGTATTTT. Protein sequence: CASSALAGVRDTQYF.